This TCR beta chain was sequenced for a study of shared clonotypes between healthy human individuals. Study details: There were three CD4 naive, three CD4 memory, two CD8 naive and one CD8 memory plates per donor.

Libraries were prepared by immunoSEQ multiplex PCR; TCRdb keeps only in-frame clonotypes and omits some of them. The sample shows roughly 2.5 million clones, over 85% of them seen only once. Study findings and constraints: Donors were few, which limited the genetic and exposure-history diversity represented. Non-shared clonotypes had lower generation probabilities than clonotypes shared by all four sorted-subset donors. The sampled material consisted only of blood, and tissue repertoires are likely to differ.

This CDR3 has 14 amino acids. Germline-derived CDR1 and CDR2 are LNHDA and SQIVND (reference sequence). The germline V and J ends were trimmed by 5 bases and 2 bases, with 12 bases remaining between them. Remarks on this clone: Its antigen is undetermined.

The clonotype comes from a man aged 18 to 35 in good health. Sequencing input: naive CD4+ T cells sorted from blood. The subset here: CD45RA+ positively selected. V and J are TRBV19 and TRBJ1-1; a possible D gene is TRBD1 (6 bases). CDR3 protein: CASSFRGPNTEAFF. The CDR3 region has the DNA TGTGCCAGTAGTTTCCGGGGGCCAAACACTGAAGCTTTCTTT.